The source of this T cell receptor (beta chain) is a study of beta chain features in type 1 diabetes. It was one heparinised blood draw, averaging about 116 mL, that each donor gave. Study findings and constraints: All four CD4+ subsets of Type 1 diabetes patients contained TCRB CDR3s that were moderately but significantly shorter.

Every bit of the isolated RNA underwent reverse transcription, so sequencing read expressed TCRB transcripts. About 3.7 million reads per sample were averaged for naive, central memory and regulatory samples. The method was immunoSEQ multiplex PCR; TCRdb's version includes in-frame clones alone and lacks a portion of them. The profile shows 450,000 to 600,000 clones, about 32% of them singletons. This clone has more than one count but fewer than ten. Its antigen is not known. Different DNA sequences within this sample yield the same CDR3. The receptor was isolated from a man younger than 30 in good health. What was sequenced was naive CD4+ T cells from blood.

The CDR3: CSVSAGANVLTF. Written as DNA, the CDR3 is TGCAGCGTTTCCGCTGGGGCCAACGTCCTGACTTTC. The chain combines TRBV29-1 with TRBJ2-6; D call uncertain. The germline gives CDR1 SQVTM, CDR2 ANQGSEA. The CDR3 loop spans 12 amino acids. Trimming removed 5 bases from V and 2 bases from J, with 4 bases in between.